This TCR beta chain derives from a study of T cells after posttransplantation cyclophosphamide. Study results and limitations: Skin or GI-infiltrating T cells shared few TRB sequences with blood.

Sequenced by immunoSEQ multiplex PCR; TCRdb stores in-frame clones only, minus some. The sample shows tens of thousands of clones, none of them appearing just once. This clone was counted many times. Its cognate antigen is unknown. This related bone marrow graft donor gave peripheral blood on the day of marrow donation. V shed 2 bases and J 4 bases; nucleotides not matched to a gene: 3. Looked up from germline, CDR1 is SGHRS and CDR2 is YFSETQ. The CDR3 contains 14 residues. This receptor was obtained from a man aged 35 to 55 in good health, CMV-negative, and a related stem cell transplant donor. Sequenced: PBMCs. The chain combines TRBV5-1 with TRBJ2-7; 10 positions agree with TRBD1. The DNA of the CDR3 is TGCGCCAGCAGCTTTGACAGGGGGCCTTACGAGCAGTACTTC. Its protein is CASSFDRGPYEQYF.